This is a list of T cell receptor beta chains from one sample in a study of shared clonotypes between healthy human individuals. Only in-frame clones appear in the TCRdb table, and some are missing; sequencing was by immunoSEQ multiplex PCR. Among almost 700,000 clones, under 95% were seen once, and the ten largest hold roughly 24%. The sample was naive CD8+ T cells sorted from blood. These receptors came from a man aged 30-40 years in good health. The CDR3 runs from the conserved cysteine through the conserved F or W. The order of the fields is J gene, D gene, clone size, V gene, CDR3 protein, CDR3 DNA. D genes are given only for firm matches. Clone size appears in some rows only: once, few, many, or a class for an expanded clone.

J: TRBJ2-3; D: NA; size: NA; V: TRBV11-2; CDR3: CASSPFSGGGGDTQYF; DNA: TGTGCCAGCAGCCCCTTTAGCGGAGGGGGCGGGGATACGCAGTATTTT
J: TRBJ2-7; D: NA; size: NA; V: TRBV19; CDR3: CASSGKPYEQYF; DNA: TGTGCCAGTAGCGGGAAGCCCTACGAGCAGTACTTC
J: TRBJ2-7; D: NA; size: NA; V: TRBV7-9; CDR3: CASSPGGRKYEQYF; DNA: TGTGCCAGCAGCCCAGGAGGCAGAAAATACGAGCAGTACTTC
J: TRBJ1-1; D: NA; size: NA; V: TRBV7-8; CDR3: CASSLGMGTEAFF; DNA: TGTGCCAGCAGCTTAGGTATGGGGACTGAAGCTTTCTTT
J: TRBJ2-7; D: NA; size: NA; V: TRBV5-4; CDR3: CASSLQGGSYEQYF; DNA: TGTGCCAGCAGCTTGCAGGGCGGATCCTACGAGCAGTACTTC
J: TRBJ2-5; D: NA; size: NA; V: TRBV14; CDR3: CASSQAFRFGGQETQYF; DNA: TGTGCCAGCAGCCAAGCTTTTAGGTTTGGAGGACAAGAGACCCAGTACTTC
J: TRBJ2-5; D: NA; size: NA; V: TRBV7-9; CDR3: CASSLEGQGETQYF; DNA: TGTGCCAGCAGCTTAGAAGGTCAGGGGGAGACCCAGTACTTC
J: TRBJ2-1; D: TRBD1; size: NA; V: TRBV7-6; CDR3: CASSSPGGSYNEQFF; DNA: TGTGCCAGCAGCTCCCCAGGGGGCTCCTACAATGAGCAGTTCTTC
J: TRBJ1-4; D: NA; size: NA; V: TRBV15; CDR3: CATREANEKLFF; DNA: TGTGCCACACGAGAGGCAAATGAAAAACTGTTTTTT
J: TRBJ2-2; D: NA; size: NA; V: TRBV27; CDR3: CASSARDTGELFF; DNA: TGTGCCAGCAGTGCGAGGGACACCGGGGAGCTGTTTTTT
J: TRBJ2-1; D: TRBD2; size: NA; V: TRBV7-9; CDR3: CASSKPGLAGVFEQFF; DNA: TGTGCCAGCAGCAAACCGGGACTAGCGGGAGTTTTTGAGCAGTTCTTC
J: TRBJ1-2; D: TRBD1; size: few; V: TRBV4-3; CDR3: CASSQGGQSYGYTF; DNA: TGCGCCAGCAGCCAAGGGGGACAGTCCTATGGCTACACCTTC
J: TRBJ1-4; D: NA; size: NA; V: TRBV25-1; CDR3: CASSIQAGVHEKLFF; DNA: TGTGCCAGCAGTATTCAAGCAGGGGTTCACGAAAAACTGTTTTTT
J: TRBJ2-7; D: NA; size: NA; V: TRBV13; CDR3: CASSLTSSYEQYF; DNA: TGTGCCAGCAGCTTGACATCTTCCTACGAGCAGTACTTC
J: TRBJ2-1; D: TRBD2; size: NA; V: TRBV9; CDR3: CASSGSISGSSYNEQFF; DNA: TGTGCCAGCAGCGGATCTATTAGCGGGAGTTCCTACAATGAGCAGTTCTTC
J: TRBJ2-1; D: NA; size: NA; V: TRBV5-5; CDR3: CASSRDSPAPYNEQFF; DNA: TGTGCCAGCAGCAGAGACTCCCCGGCTCCCTACAATGAGCAGTTCTTC
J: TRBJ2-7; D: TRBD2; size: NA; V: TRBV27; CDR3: CASNSGLTPPSYEQYF; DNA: TGTGCCAGCAACTCGGGACTAACCCCCCCCTCCTACGAGCAGTACTTC
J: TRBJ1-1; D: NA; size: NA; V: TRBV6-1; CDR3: CATIDVPGTEAFF; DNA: TGTGCCACCATAGACGTCCCTGGGACTGAAGCTTTCTTT
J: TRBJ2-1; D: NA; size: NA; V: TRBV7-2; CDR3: CASSFTRNSYNEQFF; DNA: TGTGCCAGCAGCTTCACGAGGAACTCCTACAATGAGCAGTTCTTC
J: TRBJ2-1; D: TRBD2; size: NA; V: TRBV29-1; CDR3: CSVSGLAGGVDEQFF; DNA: TGCAGCGTTTCGGGGCTAGCGGGAGGGGTGGATGAGCAGTTCTTC
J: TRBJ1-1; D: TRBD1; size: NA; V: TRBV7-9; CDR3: CASTLKTRTGENTEAFF; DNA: TGTGCCAGCACCCTAAAAACACGAACAGGGGAGAACACTGAAGCTTTCTTT
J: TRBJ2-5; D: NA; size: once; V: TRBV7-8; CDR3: CASSRSGTQETQYF; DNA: TGTGCCAGCAGCCGGAGTGGGACCCAAGAGACCCAGTACTTC
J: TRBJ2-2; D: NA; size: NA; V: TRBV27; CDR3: CASRNRKQGGELFF; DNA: TGTGCCAGCAGAAACAGGAAACAGGGAGGGGAGCTGTTTTTT
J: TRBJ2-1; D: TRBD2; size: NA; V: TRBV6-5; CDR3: CASSPLAGGHNEQFF; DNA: TGTGCCAGCAGTCCTCTAGCGGGAGGGCACAATGAGCAGTTCTTC
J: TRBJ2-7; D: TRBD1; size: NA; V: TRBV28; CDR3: CASSPWTGVSYEQYF; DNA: TGTGCCAGCAGCCCGTGGACAGGGGTCTCCTACGAGCAGTACTTC
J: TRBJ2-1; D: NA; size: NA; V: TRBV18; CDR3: CASSPPGGREYEQFF; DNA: TGTGCCAGCTCACCACCGGGGGGCCGGGAATATGAGCAGTTCTTC
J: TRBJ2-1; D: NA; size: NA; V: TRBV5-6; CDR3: CASSYGQYNEQFF; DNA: TGTGCCAGCAGCTATGGACAGTACAATGAGCAGTTCTTC
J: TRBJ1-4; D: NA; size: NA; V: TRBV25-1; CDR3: CASSEDQTATNEKLFF; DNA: TGTGCCAGCAGTGAAGACCAGACTGCAACTAATGAAAAACTGTTTTTT
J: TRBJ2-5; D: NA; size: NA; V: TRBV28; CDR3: CASSLDTGETQYF; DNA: TGTGCCAGCAGTTTAGACACAGGGGAGACCCAGTACTTC
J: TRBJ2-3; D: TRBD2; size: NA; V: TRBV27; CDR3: CASSPSGTSEDTQYF; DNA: TGTGCCAGCAGTCCATCCGGGACTAGCGAGGATACGCAGTATTTT
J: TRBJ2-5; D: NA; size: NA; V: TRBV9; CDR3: CASSSGTWETQYF; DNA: TGTGCCAGCAGCTCCGGGACGTGGGAGACCCAGTACTTC
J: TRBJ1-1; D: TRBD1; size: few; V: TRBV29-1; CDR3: CSVKGQANFEAFF; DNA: TGCAGCGTGAAGGGACAGGCTAACTTTGAAGCTTTCTTT
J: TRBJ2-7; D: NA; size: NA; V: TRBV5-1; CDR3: CASSLDLRVLSEQYF; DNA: TGCGCCAGCAGCTTGGATCTTCGGGTCCTCTCCGAGCAGTACTTC
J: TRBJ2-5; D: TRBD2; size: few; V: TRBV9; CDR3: CASNSGSYSETQYF; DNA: TGTGCCAGCAATAGCGGGAGTTACTCAGAGACCCAGTACTTC
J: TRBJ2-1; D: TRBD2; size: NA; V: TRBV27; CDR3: CASRSLTSGTYNEQFF; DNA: TGTGCCAGCAGGTCCTTGACTAGCGGGACCTACAATGAGCAGTTCTTC
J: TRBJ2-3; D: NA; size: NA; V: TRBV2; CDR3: CASSVGQGPTDTQYF; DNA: TGTGCCAGCAGTGTGGGTCAGGGCCCCACAGATACGCAGTATTTT
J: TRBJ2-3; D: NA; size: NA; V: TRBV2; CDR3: CASNPLEHPGTDTQYF; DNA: TGTGCCAGCAACCCCCTAGAGCATCCTGGCACAGATACGCAGTATTTT
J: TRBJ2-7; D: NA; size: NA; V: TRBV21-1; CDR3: CASSKDGRGLTYEQYF; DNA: TGTGCCAGCAGCAAAGATGGCCGGGGACTGACCTACGAGCAGTACTTC
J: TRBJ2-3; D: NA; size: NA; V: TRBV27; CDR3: CASSTSSLDTQYF; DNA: TGTGCCAGCAGTACTAGTTCCTTAGATACGCAGTATTTT
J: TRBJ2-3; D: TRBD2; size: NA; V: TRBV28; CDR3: CASRPGLGDTQYF; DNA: TGTGCCAGCAGGCCGGGACTAGGGGATACGCAGTATTTT
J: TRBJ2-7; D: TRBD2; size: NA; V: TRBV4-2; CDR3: CASSQEAGVSYEQYF; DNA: TGTGCCAGCAGCCAAGAAGCGGGAGTATCGTACGAGCAGTACTTC
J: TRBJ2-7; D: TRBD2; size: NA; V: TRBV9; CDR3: CASSVRPSGIEQYF; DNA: TGTGCCAGCAGCGTACGGCCTAGCGGGATCGAGCAGTACTTC
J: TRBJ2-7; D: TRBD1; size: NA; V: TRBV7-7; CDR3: CASSPGQGVHEQYF; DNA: TGTGCTAGCAGCCCGGGACAGGGAGTCCACGAGCAGTACTTC
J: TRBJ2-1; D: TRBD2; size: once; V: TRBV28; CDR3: CASLLASGLEQFF; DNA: TGTGCCAGCCTTCTTGCTAGCGGTTTGGAGCAGTTCTTC
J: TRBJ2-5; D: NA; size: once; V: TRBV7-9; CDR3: CASSLGTRFPQETQYF; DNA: TGTGCCAGCAGCTTAGGTACTCGGTTCCCCCAAGAGACCCAGTACTTC
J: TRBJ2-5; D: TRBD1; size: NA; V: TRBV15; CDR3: CATSREGTDQETQYF; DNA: TGTGCCACCAGCAGAGAAGGGACAGACCAAGAGACCCAGTACTTC
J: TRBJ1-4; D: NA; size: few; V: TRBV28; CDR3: CASSFTRDLSLFF; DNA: TGTGCCAGCAGTTTTACCCGGGACCTCTCCCTGTTTTTT
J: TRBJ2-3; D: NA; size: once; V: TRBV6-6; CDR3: CASSYRFDTQYF; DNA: TGTGCCAGCAGTTACAGGTTTGATACGCAGTATTTT
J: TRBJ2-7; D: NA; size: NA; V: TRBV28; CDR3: CASAYWEQYF; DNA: TGTGCCAGCGCCTATTGGGAGCAGTACTTC
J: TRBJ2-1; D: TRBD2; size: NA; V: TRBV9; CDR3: CASSSRLASYNEQFF; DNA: TGTGCCAGCAGCTCCCGACTAGCATCCTACAATGAGCAGTTCTTC
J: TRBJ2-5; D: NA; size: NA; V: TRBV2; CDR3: CASSRDQQETQYF; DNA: TGTGCCAGCAGCCGGGACCAACAAGAGACCCAGTACTTC
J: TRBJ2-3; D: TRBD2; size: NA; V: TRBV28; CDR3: CASSAPRESPDTQYF; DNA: TGTGCCAGCAGTGCTCCGCGGGAGTCCCCAGATACGCAGTATTTT
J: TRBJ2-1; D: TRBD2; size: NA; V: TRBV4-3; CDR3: CASSQEVKLAGFYEQFF; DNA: TGCGCCAGCAGCCAAGAAGTAAAACTAGCGGGATTCTATGAGCAGTTCTTC
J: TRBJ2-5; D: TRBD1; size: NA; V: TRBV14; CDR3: CASSLYPGQGDQETQYF; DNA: TGTGCCAGCAGCCTTTATCCGGGACAGGGGGACCAAGAGACCCAGTACTTC
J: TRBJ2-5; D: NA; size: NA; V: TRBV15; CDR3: CATSRDGQRETQYF; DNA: TGTGCCACCAGCAGAGATGGCCAGAGGGAGACCCAGTACTTC
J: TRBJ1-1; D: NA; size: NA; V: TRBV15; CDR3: CAAVGENTEAFF; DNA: TGTGCCGCGGTCGGGGAGAACACTGAAGCTTTCTTT
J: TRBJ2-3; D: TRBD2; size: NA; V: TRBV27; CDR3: CASSFFAGDTDTQYF; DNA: TGTGCCAGCAGTTTTTTTGCGGGAGACACAGATACGCAGTATTTT
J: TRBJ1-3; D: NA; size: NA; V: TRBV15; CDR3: CATSRLQGTSSGNTIYF; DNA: TGTGCCACCAGCAGACTCCAGGGTACGAGCTCTGGAAACACCATATATTTT
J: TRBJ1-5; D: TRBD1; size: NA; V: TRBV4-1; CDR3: CASSQRQGAGNQPQHF; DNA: TGCGCCAGCAGCCAAAGACAGGGTGCGGGCAATCAGCCCCAGCATTTT
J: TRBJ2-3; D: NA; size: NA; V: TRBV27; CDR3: CASSPGSSTDTQYF; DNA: TGTGCCAGCAGCCCGGGGTCTAGCACAGATACGCAGTATTTT